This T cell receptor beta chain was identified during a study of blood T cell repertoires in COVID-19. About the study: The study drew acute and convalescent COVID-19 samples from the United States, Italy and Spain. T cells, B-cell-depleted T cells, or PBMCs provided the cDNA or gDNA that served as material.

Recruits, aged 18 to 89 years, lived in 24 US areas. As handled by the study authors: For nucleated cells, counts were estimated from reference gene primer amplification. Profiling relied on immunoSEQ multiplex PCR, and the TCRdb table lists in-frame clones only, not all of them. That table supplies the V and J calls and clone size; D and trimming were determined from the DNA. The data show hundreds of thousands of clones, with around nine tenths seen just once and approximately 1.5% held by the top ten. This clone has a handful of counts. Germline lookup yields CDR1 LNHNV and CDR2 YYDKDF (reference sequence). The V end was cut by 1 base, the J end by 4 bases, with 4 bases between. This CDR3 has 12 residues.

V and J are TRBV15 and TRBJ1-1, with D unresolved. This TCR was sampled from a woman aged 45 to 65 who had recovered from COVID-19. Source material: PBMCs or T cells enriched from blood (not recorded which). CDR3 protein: CATSRVGTEAFF. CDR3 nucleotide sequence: TGTGCCACCAGCAGAGTCGGCACTGAAGCTTTCTTT.